Listed below are T cell receptor beta chains from one sample, sequenced in a study of blood T cell repertoires in COVID-19. The assay was immunoSEQ multiplex PCR, and TCRdb's table has in-frame clones only and misses some. The sample holds around 100,000 clones, about 89% seen once. Sequencing was done on a sample of peripheral blood. These receptors were collected from a human donor in a cohort sampled during active COVID-19. Each CDR3 is given with its conserved first and last residue. A D gene is named only where the DNA matches it firmly. Rows give clone size only sometimes, using once, few, many, or a class for an expanded clone.

d_call	clone_size	v_call	j_call	cdr3_aa	cdr3_nt
TRBD1	.	TRBV19	TRBJ2-2	CASTLTGLPGELFF	TGTGCCAGTACCCTGACAGGGCTCCCCGGGGAGCTGTTTTTT
.	.	TRBV11-2	TRBJ2-1	CASSLEGSEQFF	TGTGCCAGCAGCTTGGAGGGCTCTGAGCAGTTCTTC
.	.	TRBV11-2	TRBJ2-7	CASSLLWADNYEQYF	TGTGCCAGCAGCTTATTATGGGCAGACAACTACGAGCAGTACTTC
TRBD2	.	TRBV18	TRBJ2-1	CASSPVASGSLYNEQFF	TGTGCCAGCTCACCAGTGGCTAGCGGGAGCCTCTACAATGAGCAGTTCTTC
.	.	TRBV7-3	TRBJ2-4	CASSNIAGFAKNIQYF	TGTGCCAGCAGCAATATTGCCGGGTTTGCCAAAAACATTCAGTACTTC
.	few	TRBV6-1	TRBJ1-5	CASSDRGNQPQHF	TGTGCCAGCAGTGACCGGGGCAATCAGCCCCAGCATTTT
.	.	TRBV2	TRBJ1-2	CASSEFRLWGYTF	TGTGCCAGCAGTGAATTCAGGCTCTGGGGCTACACCTTC
TRBD2	.	TRBV10-2	TRBJ2-7	CASSGWGTTTSYEQYF	TGCGCCAGCAGTGGGTGGGGGACTACCACTTCCTACGAGCAGTACTTC
.	once	TRBV9	TRBJ1-1	CASSAGGFTEAFF	TGTGCCAGCAGCGCGGGGGGGTTCACTGAAGCTTTCTTT
.	.	TRBV19	TRBJ2-1	CASSSIYEQFF	TGTGCCAGTAGTAGTATTTATGAGCAGTTCTTC
TRBD1	.	TRBV24-1	TRBJ2-3	CATSEWDRGTDTQYF	TGTGCCACCAGTGAATGGGACAGAGGCACAGATACGCAGTATTTT
.	once	TRBV3-1/TRBV3-2	TRBJ2-7	CASSQDSWGLSRKQYF	TGTGCCAGCAGCCAAGACTCATGGGGGCTGTCTAGAAAGCAGTACTTC
TRBD1	.	TRBV2	TRBJ1-5	CASSVLATGEASNQPQHF	TGTGCCAGCAGCGTCCTTGCTACAGGGGAAGCTAGCAATCAGCCCCAGCATTTT
TRBD2	.	TRBV6-2/TRBV6-3	TRBJ2-7	CASSSAKGLTSGSSYEQYF	TGTGCCAGCAGCTCCGCCAAGGGACTGACTAGCGGGTCCTCCTACGAGCAGTACTTC
TRBD2	.	TRBV7-2	TRBJ2-1	CASRPGGSGGNNEQFF	TGTGCCAGCAGGCCCGGGGGAAGCGGGGGGAACAATGAGCAGTTCTTC
.	.	TRBV6-1	TRBJ1-5	CASSEASFNQPQHF	TGTGCCAGCAGTGAAGCTAGCTTCAATCAGCCCCAGCATTTT
TRBD1	.	TRBV10-3	TRBJ1-5	CAISDQGGNQPQHF	TGTGCCATCAGTGACCAGGGGGGCAATCAGCCCCAGCATTTT
.	.	TRBV7-2	TRBJ2-7	CASSLVSAGSSYEQYF	TGTGCCAGCAGCTTAGTTAGCGCGGGGAGCTCCTACGAGCAGTACTTC
TRBD1	.	TRBV2	TRBJ1-5	CASRRRTGGSNQPQHF	TGTGCCAGCAGAAGAAGGACAGGGGGTTCCAATCAGCCCCAGCATTTT
.	.	TRBV6-1	TRBJ1-4	CASSDWRVNEKLFF	TGTGCCAGCAGTGATTGGAGAGTTAATGAAAAACTGTTTTTT
TRBD2	.	TRBV19	TRBJ2-2	CASSIRSGRALGELFF	TGTGCCAGTAGTATAAGAAGCGGGAGGGCCCTCGGGGAGCTGTTTTTT
TRBD2	.	TRBV7-9	TRBJ2-7	CASSLSGGRYEQYF	TGTGCCAGCAGCCTCAGCGGGGGGCGCTACGAGCAGTACTTC
.	.	TRBV7-3	TRBJ2-2	CASSFTGSHTGELFF	TGTGCCAGCAGCTTTACGGGATCCCACACCGGGGAGCTGTTTTTT
.	.	TRBV6-6	TRBJ1-2	CASSYGASNYGYTF	TGTGCCAGCAGTTATGGGGCGTCGAACTATGGCTACACCTTC
TRBD2	.	TRBV7-3	TRBJ2-7	CASSLRLAGLGEQYF	TGTGCCAGCAGCTTAAGACTAGCGGGATTGGGCGAGCAGTACTTC
.	.	TRBV5-8	TRBJ2-7	CASRRGLRLEQYF	TGTGCCAGCAGGCGGGGACTTAGGCTCGAGCAGTACTTC
.	.	TRBV7-8	TRBJ2-5	CASSFSDSISHF	TGTGCCAGCAGCTTCTCGGACAGTATTTCGCACTTC
TRBD2	.	TRBV5-4	TRBJ2-1	CASSAGLARVSEQFF	TGTGCCAGCAGCGCGGGACTAGCTAGGGTCAGTGAGCAGTTCTTC
TRBD2	.	TRBV19	TRBJ2-7	CASSTSGSGEQYF	TGTGCCAGTTCGACTAGCGGGAGTGGCGAGCAGTACTTC
TRBD1	few	TRBV7-9	TRBJ1-1	CASSPTGAAEAFF	TGTGCCAGCAGCCCGACAGGGGCGGCTGAAGCTTTCTTT
TRBD2	.	TRBV6-2/TRBV6-3	TRBJ2-3	CASSYRLAGGAQYF	TGTGCCAGCAGTTACCGCCTAGCGGGAGGTGCGCAGTATTTT
.	.	TRBV27	TRBJ2-1	CASSYGTQAGNEQFF	TGTGCCAGCAGCTACGGGACTCAAGCTGGGAATGAGCAGTTCTTC
TRBD1	.	TRBV18	TRBJ1-4	CASSPRQGLELFF	TGTGCCAGCTCACCTAGACAGGGTTTGGAACTGTTTTTT
.	.	TRBV7-2	TRBJ1-4	CASSPGGTATNEKLFF	TGTGCCAGCAGCCCGGGGGGGACTGCAACTAATGAAAAACTGTTTTTT
TRBD1	once	TRBV28	TRBJ1-1	CASSSRDRARMTEAFF	TGTGCCAGCAGTTCGAGGGACAGGGCCAGGATGACTGAAGCTTTCTTT
TRBD1	.	TRBV6-4	TRBJ2-2	CASRRGLDTGELFF	TGTGCCAGCCGAAGGGGGCTGGACACCGGGGAGCTGTTTTTT
.	few	TRBV14	TRBJ2-2	CASSQELGNTGELFF	TGTGCCAGCAGCCAAGAGCTCGGGAACACCGGGGAGCTGTTTTTT